This T cell receptor beta chain was sequenced in a study of identical twins. Each cDNA held unique molecular identifiers, and template switching gave it a universal primer site. TCRdb used MiXCR to reprocess the 5' RACE reads, holding one entry per CDR3 protein. The table shows roughly 700,000 distinct CDR3 sequences, with 8.6% occurring only once. Study-level results: Modelling approaches yielded underestimates of out-of-frame TCR alpha sharing between monozygotic twins.

Between the trimmed V and J ends, which lost 6 bases and 5 bases, there was a span of 8 bases. The V gene's germline CDR1 is SEHNR and CDR2 FQNEAQ (reference sequence). The CDR3 covers 11 residues. This clonotype was counted ten times or more. Its target is not known. These same data were also listed under a study on yellow fever vaccine responses in identical twins.

Sample: PBMCs. The rearrangement uses TRBV7-9 and TRBJ2-7, with unresolved D. The sequence came from a woman aged 18 to 35 in good health. The CDR3: CASSLGDEQYF. CDR3 nucleotides: TGTGCCAGCAGTTTGGGTGACGAGCAGTACTTC.